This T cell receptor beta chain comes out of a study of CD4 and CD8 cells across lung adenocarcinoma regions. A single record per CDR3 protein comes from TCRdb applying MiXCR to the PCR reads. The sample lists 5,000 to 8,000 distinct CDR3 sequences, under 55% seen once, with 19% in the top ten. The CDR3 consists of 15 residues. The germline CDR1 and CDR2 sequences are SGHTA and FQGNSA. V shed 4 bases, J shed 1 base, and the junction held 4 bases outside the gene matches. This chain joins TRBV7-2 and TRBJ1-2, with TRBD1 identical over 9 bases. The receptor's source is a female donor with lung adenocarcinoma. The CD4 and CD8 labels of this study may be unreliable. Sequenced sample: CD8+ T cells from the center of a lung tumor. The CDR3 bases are TGTGCCAGCAGCTCCGGGACAGGGTTTAACTATGGCTACACCTTC. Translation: CASSSGTGFNYGYTF.